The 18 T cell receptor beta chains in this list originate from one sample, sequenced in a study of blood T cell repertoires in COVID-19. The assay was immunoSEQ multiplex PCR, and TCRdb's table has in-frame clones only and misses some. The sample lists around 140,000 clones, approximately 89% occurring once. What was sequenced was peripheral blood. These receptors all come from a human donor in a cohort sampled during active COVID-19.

The CDR3 here is CASSHPLGTAGNTIYF. The CDR3 DNA follows: TGTGCCAGCAGCCACCCCCTTGGGACAGCTGGAAACACCATATATTTT. The chain links TRBV3-1 (or the pseudogene TRBV3-2) to TRBJ1-3; 7 bases map to TRBD1. The CDR3 length is 16 residues. Unmatched junction bases numbered 7, after V lost 3 bases and J lost 2 bases. CDR1 is LGHDT and CDR2 is YNNKEL in the germline V gene (reference sequence).

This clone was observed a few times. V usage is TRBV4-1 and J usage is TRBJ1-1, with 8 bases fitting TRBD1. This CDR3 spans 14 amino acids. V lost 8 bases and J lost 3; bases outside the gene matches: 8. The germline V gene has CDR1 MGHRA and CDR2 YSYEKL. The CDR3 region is CASRGRGPDTEAFF. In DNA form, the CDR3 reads TGCGCCAGCCGAGGCAGGGGGCCCGACACTGAAGCTTTCTTT.

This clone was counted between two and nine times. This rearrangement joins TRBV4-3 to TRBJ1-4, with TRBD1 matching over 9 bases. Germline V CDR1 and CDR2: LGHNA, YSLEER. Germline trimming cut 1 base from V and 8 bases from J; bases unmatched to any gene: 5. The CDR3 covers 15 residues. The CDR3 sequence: CASSQGDREVEKLFF. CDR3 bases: TGCGCCAGCAGCCAAGGGGACAGGGAAGTGGAAAAACTGTTTTTT.

CDR3: CASSPERQGWSTEAFF. CDR3 DNA sequence: TGTGCCAGCTCACCAGAGAGACAGGGCTGGAGCACTGAAGCTTTCTTT. The chain employs TRBV18 and TRBJ1-1; 7 bases match TRBD1. Per germline, CDR1 KGHSH and CDR2 LQKENI. The V and J ends lost 2 bases and 4 bases, in that order; junction bases with no gene match: 10. The CDR3 is 16 residues long.

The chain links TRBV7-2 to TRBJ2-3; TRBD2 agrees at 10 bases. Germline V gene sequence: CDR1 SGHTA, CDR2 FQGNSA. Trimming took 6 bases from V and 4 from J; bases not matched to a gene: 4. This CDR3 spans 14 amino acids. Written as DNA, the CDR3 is TGTGCCAGCAGTCAGCGGGGGGGCGCAGATACGCAGTATTTT. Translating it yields CASSQRGGADTQYF.

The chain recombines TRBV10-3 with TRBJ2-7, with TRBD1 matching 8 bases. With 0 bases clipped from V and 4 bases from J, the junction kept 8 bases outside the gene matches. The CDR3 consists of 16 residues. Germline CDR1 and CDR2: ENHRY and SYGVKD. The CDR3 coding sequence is TGTGCCATCAGTGAGTCCGGGACAGGACTACCGTACGAGCAGTACTTC. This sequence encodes CAISESGTGLPYEQYF.

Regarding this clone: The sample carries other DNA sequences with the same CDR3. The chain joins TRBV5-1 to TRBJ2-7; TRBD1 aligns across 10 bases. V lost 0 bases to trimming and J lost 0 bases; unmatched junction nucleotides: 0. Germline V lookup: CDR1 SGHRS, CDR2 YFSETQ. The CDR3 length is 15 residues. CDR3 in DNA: TGCGCCAGCAGCTTGGGGACAGGGGGCTCCTACGAGCAGTACTTC. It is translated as CASSLGTGGSYEQYF. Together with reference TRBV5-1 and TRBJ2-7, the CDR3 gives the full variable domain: KAGVTQTPRYLIKTRGQQVTLSCSPISGHRSVSWYQQTPGQGLQFLFEYFSETQRNKGNFPGRFSGRQFSNSRSEMNVSTLELGDSALYLCASSLGTGGSYEQYFGPGTRLTVT.

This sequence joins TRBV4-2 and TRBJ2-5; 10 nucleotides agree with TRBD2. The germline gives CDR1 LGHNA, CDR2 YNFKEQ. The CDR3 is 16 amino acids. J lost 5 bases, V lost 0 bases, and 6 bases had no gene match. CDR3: CASSQDLSGGAETQYF. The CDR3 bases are TGTGCCAGCAGCCAAGATCTCAGCGGGGGGGCCGAGACCCAGTACTTC.

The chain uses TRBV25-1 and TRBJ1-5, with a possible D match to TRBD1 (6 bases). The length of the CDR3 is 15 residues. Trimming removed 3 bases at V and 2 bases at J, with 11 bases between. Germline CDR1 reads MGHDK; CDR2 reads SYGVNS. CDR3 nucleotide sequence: TGTGCCAGCAGTGAGTCACAGGGCGGCAATCAGCCCCAGCATTTT. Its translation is CASSESQGGNQPQHF.

CDR3 residues: CASSLLGTGPYEQYF. In DNA form, the CDR3 reads TGTGCCAGCAGTCTCCTCGGGACAGGGCCCTACGAGCAGTACTTC. The chain employs TRBV6-5 and TRBJ2-7, with 9 bases identical to TRBD1. Germline CDR1 reads MNHEY; CDR2 reads SVGAGI. The CDR3 is 15 amino acids. The ends lost 5 bases at V and 2 bases at J; junction bases unmatched: 7.

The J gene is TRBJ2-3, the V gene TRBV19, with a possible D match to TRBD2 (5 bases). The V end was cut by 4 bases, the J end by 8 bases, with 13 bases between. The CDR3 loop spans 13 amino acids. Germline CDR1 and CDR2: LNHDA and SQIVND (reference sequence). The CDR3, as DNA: TGTGCCAGTAGTAGGACTTCGGGAAGTACGCAGTATTTT. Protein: CASSRTSGSTQYF.

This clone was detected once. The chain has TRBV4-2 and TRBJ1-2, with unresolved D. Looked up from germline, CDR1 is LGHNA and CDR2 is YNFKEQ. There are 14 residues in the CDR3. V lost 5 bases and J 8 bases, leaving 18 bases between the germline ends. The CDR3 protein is CASSEKLGLRGYTF. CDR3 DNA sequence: TGTGCCAGCAGCGAAAAGCTAGGCCTAAGGGGCTACACCTTC.

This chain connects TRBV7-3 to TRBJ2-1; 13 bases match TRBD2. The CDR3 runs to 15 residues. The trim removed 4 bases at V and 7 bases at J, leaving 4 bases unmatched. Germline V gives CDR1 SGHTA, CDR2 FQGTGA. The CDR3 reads CASSSGLAGMNEQFF. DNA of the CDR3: TGTGCCAGCAGCTCGGGACTAGCGGGGATGAATGAGCAGTTCTTC.

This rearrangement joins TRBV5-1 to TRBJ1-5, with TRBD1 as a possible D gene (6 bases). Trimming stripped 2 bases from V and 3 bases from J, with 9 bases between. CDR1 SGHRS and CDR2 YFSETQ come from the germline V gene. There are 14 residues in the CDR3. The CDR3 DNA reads TGCGCCAGCAGCTTATCAGGGGACAATCAGCCCCAGCATTTT. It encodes CASSLSGDNQPQHF.

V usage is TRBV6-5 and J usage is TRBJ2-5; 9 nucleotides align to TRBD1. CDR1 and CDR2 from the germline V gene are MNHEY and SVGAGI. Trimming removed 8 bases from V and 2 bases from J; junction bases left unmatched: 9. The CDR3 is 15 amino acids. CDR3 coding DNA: TGTGCCAGCCCCTCGGGACAGGGTTTTCAAGAGACCCAGTACTTC. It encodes CASPSGQGFQETQYF.

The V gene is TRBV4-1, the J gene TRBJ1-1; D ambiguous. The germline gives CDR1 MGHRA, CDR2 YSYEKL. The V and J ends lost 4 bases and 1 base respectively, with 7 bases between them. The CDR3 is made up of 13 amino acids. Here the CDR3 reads CASSLGQNTEAFF. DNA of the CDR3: TGCGCCAGCAGCCTTGGCCAGAACACTGAAGCTTTCTTT.

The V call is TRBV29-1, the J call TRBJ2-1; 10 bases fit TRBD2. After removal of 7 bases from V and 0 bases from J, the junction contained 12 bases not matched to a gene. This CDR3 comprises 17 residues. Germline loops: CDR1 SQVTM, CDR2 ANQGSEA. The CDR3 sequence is CSAMGGSGGSSYNEQFF. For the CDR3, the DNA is TGCAGCGCCATGGGTGGTAGCGGGGGGTCCTCCTACAATGAGCAGTTCTTC.

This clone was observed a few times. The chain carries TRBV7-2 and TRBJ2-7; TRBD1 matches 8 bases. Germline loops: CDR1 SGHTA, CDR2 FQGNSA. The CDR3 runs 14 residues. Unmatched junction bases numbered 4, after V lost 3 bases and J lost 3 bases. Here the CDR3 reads CASSFGTGGYEQYF. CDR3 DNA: TGTGCCAGCAGCTTCGGGACAGGCGGCTACGAGCAGTACTTC.